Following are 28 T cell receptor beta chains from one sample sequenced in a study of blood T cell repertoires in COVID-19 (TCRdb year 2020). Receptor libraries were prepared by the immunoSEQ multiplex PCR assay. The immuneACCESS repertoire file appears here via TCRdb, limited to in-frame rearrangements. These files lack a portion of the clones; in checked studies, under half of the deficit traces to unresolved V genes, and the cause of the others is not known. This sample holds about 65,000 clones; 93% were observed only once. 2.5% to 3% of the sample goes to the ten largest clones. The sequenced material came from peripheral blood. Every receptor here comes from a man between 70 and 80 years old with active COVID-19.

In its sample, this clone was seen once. The CDR3 DNA sequence: TGCGCCAGCAGCTTCGGACTAGCAGGAGATACGCAGTATTTT. Amino acids: CASSFGLAGDTQYF. V and J are TRBV5-1 and TRBJ2-3, with 8 bases that match TRBD2. CDR1 and CDR2 (germline): SGHRS, YFSETQ. The CDR3 length is 14 residues. Trimming took 2 bases from V and 5 from J; bases not matched to a gene: 4.

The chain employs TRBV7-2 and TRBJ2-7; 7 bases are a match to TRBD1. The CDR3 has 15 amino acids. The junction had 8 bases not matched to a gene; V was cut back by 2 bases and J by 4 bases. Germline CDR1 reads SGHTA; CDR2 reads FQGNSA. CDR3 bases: TGTGCCAGCAGCTTATTAGGGGGCGGTATTTACGAGCAGTACGTC. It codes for CASSLLGGGIYEQYV.

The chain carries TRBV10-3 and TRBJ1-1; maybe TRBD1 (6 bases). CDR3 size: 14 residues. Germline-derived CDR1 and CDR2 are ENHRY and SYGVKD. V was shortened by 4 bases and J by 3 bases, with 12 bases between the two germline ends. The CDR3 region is CAISGTGWDTEAFF. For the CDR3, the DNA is TGTGCCATCAGTGGCACAGGGTGGGACACTGAAGCTTTCTTT.

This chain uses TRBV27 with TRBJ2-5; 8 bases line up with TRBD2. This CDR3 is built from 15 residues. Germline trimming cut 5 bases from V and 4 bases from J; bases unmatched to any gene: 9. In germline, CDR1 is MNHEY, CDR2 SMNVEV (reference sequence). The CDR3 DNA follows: TGTGCCAGCAGTCCGTATGCGGGGGGCCGAGAGACCCAGTACTTC. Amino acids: CASSPYAGGRETQYF.

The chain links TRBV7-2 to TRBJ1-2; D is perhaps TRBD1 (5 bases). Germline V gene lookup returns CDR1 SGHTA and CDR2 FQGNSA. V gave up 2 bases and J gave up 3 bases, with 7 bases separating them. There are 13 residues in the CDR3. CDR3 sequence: CASSLRQYYGYTF. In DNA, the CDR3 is TGTGCCAGCAGCTTACGACAGTACTATGGCTACACCTTC.

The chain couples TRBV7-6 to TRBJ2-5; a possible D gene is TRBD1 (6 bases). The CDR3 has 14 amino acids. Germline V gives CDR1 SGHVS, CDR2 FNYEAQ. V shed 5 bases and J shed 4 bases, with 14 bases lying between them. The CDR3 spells CASSLTGSGETQYF. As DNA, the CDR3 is TGTGCCAGCAGCCTCACAGGGTCGGGAGAGACCCAGTACTTC.

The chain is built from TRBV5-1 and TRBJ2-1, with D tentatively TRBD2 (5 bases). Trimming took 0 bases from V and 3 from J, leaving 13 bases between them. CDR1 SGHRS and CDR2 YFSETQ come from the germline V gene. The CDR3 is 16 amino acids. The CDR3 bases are TGCGCCAGCAGCTTGGTGGGGAGTCGGGGCTACAATGAGCAGTTCTTC. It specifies CASSLVGSRGYNEQFF.

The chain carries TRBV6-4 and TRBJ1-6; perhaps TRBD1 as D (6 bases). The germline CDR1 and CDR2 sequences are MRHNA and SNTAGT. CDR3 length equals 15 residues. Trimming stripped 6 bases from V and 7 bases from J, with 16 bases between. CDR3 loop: CASRPGGGYNSPLHF. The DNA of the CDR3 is TGTGCCAGCAGACCTGGGGGGGGCTACAATTCACCCCTCCACTTT.

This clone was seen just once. The CDR3 sequence is CASSSPTGYRDTQYF. DNA of the CDR3: TGCGCCAGCAGCTCTCCGACAGGGTATAGGGATACGCAGTATTTT. The chain combines TRBV5-1 with TRBJ2-3; 7 nucleotides agree with TRBD1. V trimming: 3 bases; J trimming: 6 bases; junction bases outside the gene matches: 10. This CDR3 region has 15 residues. The germline CDR1 and CDR2 sequences are SGHRS and YFSETQ.

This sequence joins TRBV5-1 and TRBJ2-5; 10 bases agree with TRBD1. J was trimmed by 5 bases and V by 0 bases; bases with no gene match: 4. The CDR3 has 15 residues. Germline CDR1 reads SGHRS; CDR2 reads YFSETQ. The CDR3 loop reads CASSLGDRGLETQYF. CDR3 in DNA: TGCGCCAGCAGCTTGGGGGACAGGGGTTTGGAGACCCAGTACTTC.

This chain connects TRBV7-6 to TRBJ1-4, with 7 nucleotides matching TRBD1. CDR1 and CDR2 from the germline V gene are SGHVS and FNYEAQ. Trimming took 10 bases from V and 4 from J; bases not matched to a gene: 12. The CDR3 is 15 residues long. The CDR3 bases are TGTGCCACCTCGAAGTGGGCAGGGGGTAATGAAAAACTGTTTTTT. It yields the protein CATSKWAGGNEKLFF.

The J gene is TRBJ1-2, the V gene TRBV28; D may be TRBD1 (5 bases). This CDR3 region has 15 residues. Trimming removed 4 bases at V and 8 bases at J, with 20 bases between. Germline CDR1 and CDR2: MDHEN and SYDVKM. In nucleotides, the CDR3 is TGTGCCAGCAGTTCCCTCGGGCTAGGGGCTTGGGGCTACACCTTC. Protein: CASSSLGLGAWGYTF.

The CDR3 reads CASSGPGDGENIQYF. As DNA, the CDR3 is TGTGCCAGCTCAGGGCCAGGGGACGGGGAAAACATTCAGTACTTC. The chain is built from TRBV18 and TRBJ2-4; perhaps TRBD1 as D (6 bases). CDR1 is KGHSH and CDR2 is LQKENI in the germline V gene. This CDR3 comprises 15 residues. V dropped 5 bases and J dropped 5 bases, with 16 bases sitting between them.

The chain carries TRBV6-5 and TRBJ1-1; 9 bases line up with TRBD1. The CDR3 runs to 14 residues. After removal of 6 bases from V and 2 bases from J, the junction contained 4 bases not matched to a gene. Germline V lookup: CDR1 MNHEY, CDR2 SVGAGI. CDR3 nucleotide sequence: TGTGCCAGCAGCCCGGACAGGGGAAACACTGAAGCTTTCTTT. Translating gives CASSPDRGNTEAFF.

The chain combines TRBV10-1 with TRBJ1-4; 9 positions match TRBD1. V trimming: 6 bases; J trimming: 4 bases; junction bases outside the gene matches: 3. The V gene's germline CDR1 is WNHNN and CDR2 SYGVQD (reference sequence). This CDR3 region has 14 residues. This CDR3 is CASRGQGVNEKLFF. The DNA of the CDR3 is TGCGCCAGCAGGGGACAGGGCGTTAATGAAAAACTGTTTTTT.

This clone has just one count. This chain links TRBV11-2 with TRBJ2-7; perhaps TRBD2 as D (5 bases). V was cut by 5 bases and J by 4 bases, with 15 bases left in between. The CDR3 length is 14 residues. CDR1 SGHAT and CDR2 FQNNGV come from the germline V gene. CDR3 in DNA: TGTGCCAGCAGCCGATCGGGGAGACATTACGAGCAGTACTTC. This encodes CASSRSGRHYEQYF.

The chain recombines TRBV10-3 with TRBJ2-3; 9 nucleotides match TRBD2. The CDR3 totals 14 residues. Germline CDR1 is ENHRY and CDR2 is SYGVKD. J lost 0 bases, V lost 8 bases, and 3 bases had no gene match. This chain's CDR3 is CAIGRGGSTDTQYF. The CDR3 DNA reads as TGTGCCATCGGGCGGGGGGGAAGCACAGATACGCAGTATTTT.

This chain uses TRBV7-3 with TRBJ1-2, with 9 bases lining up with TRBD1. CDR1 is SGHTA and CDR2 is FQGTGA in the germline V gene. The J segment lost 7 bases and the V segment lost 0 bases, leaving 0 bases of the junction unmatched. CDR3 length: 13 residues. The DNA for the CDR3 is TGTGCCAGCAGCTTAACGGGACAGGGTGGCTACACCTTC. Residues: CASSLTGQGGYTF.

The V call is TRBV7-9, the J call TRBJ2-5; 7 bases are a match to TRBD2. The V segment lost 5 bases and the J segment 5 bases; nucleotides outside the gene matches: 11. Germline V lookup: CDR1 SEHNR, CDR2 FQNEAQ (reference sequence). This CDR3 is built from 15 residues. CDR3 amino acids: CASSDGTTGAETQYF. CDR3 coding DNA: TGTGCCAGCAGCGATGGGACTACAGGAGCGGAGACCCAGTACTTC. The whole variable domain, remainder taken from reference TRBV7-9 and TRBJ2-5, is DTGVSQNPRHKITKRGQNVTFRCDPISEHNRLYWYRQTLGQGPEFLTYFQNEAQLEKSRLLSDRFSAERPKGSFSTLEIQRTEQGDSAMYLCASSDGTTGAETQYFGPGTRLLVL.

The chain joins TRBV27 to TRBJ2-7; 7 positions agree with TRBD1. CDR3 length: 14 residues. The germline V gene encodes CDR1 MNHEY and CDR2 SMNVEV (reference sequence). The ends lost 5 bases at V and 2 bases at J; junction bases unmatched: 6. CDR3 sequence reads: CASSDPGTAYEQYF. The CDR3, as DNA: TGTGCCAGCAGTGACCCCGGGACAGCCTACGAGCAGTACTTC.

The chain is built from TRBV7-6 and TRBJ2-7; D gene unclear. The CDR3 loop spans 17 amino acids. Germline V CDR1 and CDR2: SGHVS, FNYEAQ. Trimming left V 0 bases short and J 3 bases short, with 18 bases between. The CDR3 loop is CASSLAGFGQSFYEQYF. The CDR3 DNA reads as TGTGCCAGCAGCTTAGCTGGATTTGGGCAGTCCTTCTACGAGCAGTACTTC.

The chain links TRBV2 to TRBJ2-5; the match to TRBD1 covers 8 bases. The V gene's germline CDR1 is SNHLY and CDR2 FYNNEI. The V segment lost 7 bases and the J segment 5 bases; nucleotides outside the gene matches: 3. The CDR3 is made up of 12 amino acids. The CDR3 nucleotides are TGTGCCAGCATAGACAGGGGTGAGACCCAGTACTTC. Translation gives CASIDRGETQYF.

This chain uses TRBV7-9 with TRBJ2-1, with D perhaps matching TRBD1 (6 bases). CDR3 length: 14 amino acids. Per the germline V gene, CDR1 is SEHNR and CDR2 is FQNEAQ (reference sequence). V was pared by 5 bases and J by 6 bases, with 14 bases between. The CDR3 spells CASSARGLGNEQFF. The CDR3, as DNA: TGTGCCAGCAGCGCGAGGGGGTTAGGCAATGAGCAGTTCTTC.

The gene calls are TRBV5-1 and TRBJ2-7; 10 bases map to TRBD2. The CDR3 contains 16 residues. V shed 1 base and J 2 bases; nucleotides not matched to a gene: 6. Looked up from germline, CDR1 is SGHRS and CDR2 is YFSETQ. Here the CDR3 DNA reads TGCGCCAGCAGCTTGCCCGGTCTAGCGGGGGCCTACGAGCAGTACGTC. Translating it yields CASSLPGLAGAYEQYV.

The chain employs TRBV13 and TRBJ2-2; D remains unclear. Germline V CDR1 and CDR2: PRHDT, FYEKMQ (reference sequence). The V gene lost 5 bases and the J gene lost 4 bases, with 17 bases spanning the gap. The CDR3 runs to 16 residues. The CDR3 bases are TGTGCCAGCAGCCTCCTTGGTAGGTCGGGCACCGGGGAGCTGTTTTTT. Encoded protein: CASSLLGRSGTGELFF.

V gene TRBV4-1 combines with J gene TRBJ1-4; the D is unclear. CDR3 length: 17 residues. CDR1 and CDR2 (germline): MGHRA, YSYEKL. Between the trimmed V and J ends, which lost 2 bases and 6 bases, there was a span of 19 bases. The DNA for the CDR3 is TGCGCCAGCAGCCAATTTGAGTATCCCGCCGGGGATGAAAAACTGTTTTTT. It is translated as CASSQFEYPAGDEKLFF.

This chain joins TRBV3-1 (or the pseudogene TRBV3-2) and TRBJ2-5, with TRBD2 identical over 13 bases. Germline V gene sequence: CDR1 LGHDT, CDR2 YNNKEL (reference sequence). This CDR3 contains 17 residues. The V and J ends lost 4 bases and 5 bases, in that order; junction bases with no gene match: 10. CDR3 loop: CASSPKRTSGGGETQYF. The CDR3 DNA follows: TGTGCCAGCAGCCCTAAACGGACTAGCGGGGGAGGGGAGACCCAGTACTTC.

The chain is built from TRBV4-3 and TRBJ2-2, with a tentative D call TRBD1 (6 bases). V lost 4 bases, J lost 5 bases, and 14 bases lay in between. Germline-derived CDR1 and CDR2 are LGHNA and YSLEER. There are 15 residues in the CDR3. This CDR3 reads CASSLAVQGTGELFF. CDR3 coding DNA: TGCGCCAGCAGCCTAGCCGTCCAGGGGACCGGGGAGCTGTTTTTT.